The 23 T cell receptor beta chains given below trace back to one sample, sequenced in a study of blood T cell repertoires in COVID-19. Clones were read by immunoSEQ multiplex PCR, and TCRdb kept only the in-frame ones, dropping some. The sample includes about 65,000 clones, approximately 83% of them seen just once. The sample comprised peripheral blood. These receptor sequences come from a man in his forties or fifties with COVID-19, enrolled during active disease.

This clone has just a few counts. The chain employs TRBV4-3 and TRBJ2-3; 9 positions match TRBD1. Germline CDR1 reads LGHNA; CDR2 reads YSLEER. V dropped 2 bases and J dropped 3; count of bases not matched to a gene: 6. The CDR3 extends over 16 amino acids. The CDR3 loop is CASSQTGTGLTDTQYF. The CDR3 nucleotides read TGCGCCAGCAGCCAAACCGGGACAGGGCTGACAGATACGCAGTATTTT.

As regards this clone: Within the sample, other DNA sequences also encode this same CDR3. The chain recombines TRBV19 with TRBJ1-2, with 10 bases lining up with TRBD1. This CDR3 is built from 14 residues. V lost 3 bases and J lost 4; bases outside the gene matches: 2. Germline-derived CDR1 and CDR2 are LNHDA and SQIVND (reference sequence). DNA of the CDR3: TGTGCCAGTAGTATCGGACAGGGGGGCTATGGCTACACCTTC. Translation gives CASSIGQGGYGYTF.

This clone was seen more than once but under ten times. This chain links TRBV19 with TRBJ2-7, with D perhaps TRBD2 (6 bases). The CDR3 has 15 residues. Germline-derived CDR1 and CDR2 are LNHDA and SQIVND (reference sequence). Trimming stripped 6 bases from V and 0 bases from J, with 15 bases between. In DNA form, the CDR3 reads TGTGCCAGTAGCCCGTCGGGGACTTTCTCCTACGAGCAGTACTTC. It encodes CASSPSGTFSYEQYF. Supplemented by reference TRBV19 and TRBJ2-7, the full variable domain reads DGGITQSPKYLFRKEGQNVTLSCEQNLNHDAMYWYRQDPGQGLRLIYYSQIVNDFQKGDIAEGYSVSREKKESFPLTVTSAQKNPTAFYLCASSPSGTFSYEQYFGPGTRLTVT.

V gene TRBV25-1 combines with J gene TRBJ2-7; 9 bases agree with TRBD1. This CDR3 contains 13 residues. After removal of 10 bases from V and 7 bases from J, the junction contained 11 bases not matched to a gene. Germline-derived CDR1 and CDR2 are MGHDK and SYGVNS. DNA for the CDR3: TGTGCCACCGTAACCGGGACAGGGATGGAGCAGTACTTC. It translates to CATVTGTGMEQYF.

The rearrangement uses TRBV29-1 and TRBJ2-7; tentative D call: TRBD1 (6 bases). This CDR3 has 15 residues. Germline V gives CDR1 SQVTM, CDR2 ANQGSEA. V gave up 7 bases and J gave up 5 bases, with 24 bases separating them. DNA of the CDR3: TGCAGCGCCACATCCCGCCAGGGGCAAGGAAACGAGCAGTACTTC. Translating it yields CSATSRQGQGNEQYF.

The CDR3 DNA sequence: TGTGCCTGGGGACCTATCTACGAGCAGTACTTC. It is translated as CAWGPIYEQYF. The rearrangement joins TRBV30 to TRBJ2-7; D unclear. The germline V and J ends were trimmed by 5 bases and 3 bases, with 8 bases remaining between them. This CDR3 contains 11 residues. In germline, CDR1 is GTSNPN, CDR2 SVGIG (reference sequence).

The chain uses TRBV27 and TRBJ2-4, with 10 bases identical to TRBD1. This CDR3 region has 16 residues. Per the germline V gene, CDR1 is MNHEY and CDR2 is SMNVEV (reference sequence). Trimming removed 6 bases from V and 1 base from J; junction bases left unmatched: 6. The CDR3 here is CASSAGTGVAKNIQYF. The DNA for the CDR3 is TGTGCCAGCAGCGCCGGGACAGGGGTGGCCAAAAACATTCAGTACTTC.

The rearrangement uses TRBV5-4 and TRBJ2-1; D is possibly TRBD2 (5 bases). CDR1 is SGHNT and CDR2 is YYREEE in the germline V gene (reference sequence). This CDR3 is 14 amino acids long. The germline V and J ends were trimmed by 1 base and 5 bases, with 10 bases remaining between them. The CDR3 nucleotides are TGTGCCAGCAGCTTGTCTAGCTTTGACAATGAGCAGTTCTTC. Translated: CASSLSSFDNEQFF.

The chain recombines TRBV3-1 (or the pseudogene TRBV3-2) with TRBJ1-1, with D possibly TRBD1 on 5 matching bases. The V end lost 2 bases, the J end lost 1 base, and 8 bases lay between the germline ends. CDR3 size: 14 residues. Per the germline V gene, CDR1 is LGHDT and CDR2 is YNNKEL (reference sequence). CDR3 amino acids: CASSQTTGNTEAFF. The CDR3 DNA reads as TGTGCCAGCAGCCAAACCACAGGGAACACTGAAGCTTTCTTT.

The chain couples TRBV2 to TRBJ1-1; no firm D call. Trimming cost V 3 bases and J 3 bases, with 8 bases left between them. CDR1 and CDR2 (germline): SNHLY, FYNNEI. There are 13 residues in the CDR3. The CDR3 loop is CASSDFRDTEAFF. CDR3 DNA: TGTGCCAGCAGTGACTTTAGAGACACTGAAGCTTTCTTT. The full variable domain, its missing parts supplied by reference TRBV2 and TRBJ1-1, is EPEVTQTPSHQVTQMGQEVILRCVPISNHLYFYWYRQILGQKVEFLVSFYNNEISEKSEIFDDQFSVERPDGSNFTLKIRSTKLEDSAMYFCASSDFRDTEAFFGQGTRLTVV.

The chain couples TRBV7-2 to TRBJ2-7; 11 bases fit TRBD2. The CDR3 totals 15 residues. Germline V gene data show CDR1 as SGHTA and CDR2 as FQGNSA. V lost 3 bases and J lost 0; bases outside the gene matches: 1. In nucleotides, the CDR3 is TGTGCCAGCAGCTTGACTAGCGGGAACTCCTACGAGCAGTACTTC. This translates into CASSLTSGNSYEQYF.

The chain links TRBV14 to TRBJ2-7; tentatively, D is TRBD2 (6 bases). The V end was cut by 2 bases, the J end by 2 bases, with 10 bases between. Germline V gives CDR1 SGHDN, CDR2 FVKESK. The CDR3 contains 14 residues. The CDR3 here is CASSQTTSTYEQYF. CDR3 bases: TGTGCCAGCAGCCAAACGACTAGTACCTACGAGCAGTACTTC.

CDR3 sequence (DNA): TGTGCCAGCAGCACGGGACAGAGAAACACCATATATTTT. Amino acid sequence: CASSTGQRNTIYF. This chain connects TRBV13 to TRBJ1-3; 7 nucleotides match TRBD1. The CDR3 consists of 13 residues. Looked up from germline, CDR1 is PRHDT and CDR2 is FYEKMQ (reference sequence). V trimming: 5 bases; J trimming: 5 bases; junction bases outside the gene matches: 3.

This chain connects TRBV11-2 to TRBJ1-4; 9 bases agree with TRBD1. Losses at the gene ends were 6 bases for V and 7 bases for J; bases not matched to a gene: 15. Germline loops: CDR1 SGHAT, CDR2 FQNNGV. The CDR3 extends over 17 amino acids. Here the CDR3 DNA reads TGTGCCAGCAGATCCGGGACAGGGTTTATTGTGAGTGAAAAACTGTTTTTT. Translated, it gives CASRSGTGFIVSEKLFF. Full variable domain (missing parts from reference TRBV11-2 and TRBJ1-4): EAGVAQSPRYKIIEKRQSVAFWCNPISGHATLYWYQQILGQGPKLLIQFQNNGVVDDSQLPKDRFSAERLKGVDSTLKIQPAKLEDSAVYLCASRSGTGFIVSEKLFFGSGTQLSVL.

This sequence joins TRBV24-1 and TRBJ2-2, with D possibly matching TRBD2 (5 bases). V shed 4 bases and J shed 0 bases, with 14 bases lying between them. Germline lookup yields CDR1 KGHDR and CDR2 SFDVKD. The CDR3 sequence is 17 residues long. CDR3: CATSDPRTVSNTGELFF. The CDR3 DNA is TGTGCCACCAGTGACCCCCGGACTGTTTCGAACACCGGGGAGCTGTTTTTT.

This clone is medium-sized by share. V usage is TRBV4-1 and J usage is TRBJ1-2, with TRBD1 matching 12 bases. The CDR3 totals 15 residues. Trimming removed 1 base from V and 8 bases from J; junction bases left unmatched: 5. Looked up from germline, CDR1 is MGHRA and CDR2 is YSYEKL. In nucleotides, the CDR3 is TGCGCCAGCAGCCAAGTGGGGACAGGGGGCAGCGGCTACACCTTC. It is translated as CASSQVGTGGSGYTF.

The chain carries TRBV19 and TRBJ2-5, with 7 nucleotides matching TRBD2. J was trimmed by 4 bases and V by 6 bases; bases with no gene match: 14. CDR1 LNHDA and CDR2 SQIVND come from the germline V gene (reference sequence). This CDR3 has 16 residues. CDR3 bases: TGTGCCAGTAGCCAAAGCCAACTAGCGACAGTAGAGACCCAGTACTTC. This codes for CASSQSQLATVETQYF.

This clone was detected once. The gene calls are TRBV2 and TRBJ2-7, with 7 bases fitting TRBD1. The V segment lost 10 bases and the J segment 4 bases; nucleotides outside the gene matches: 10. This CDR3 is built from 13 residues. Germline loops: CDR1 SNHLY, CDR2 FYNNEI. The CDR3 sequence: CAIRQGRGYEQYF. Here the CDR3 DNA reads TGTGCCATTCGACAGGGTAGAGGGTACGAGCAGTACTTC.

This clone was counted between two and nine times. The chain has TRBV6-4 and TRBJ2-1, with 8 positions matching TRBD2. V lost 0 bases and J lost 5; bases outside the gene matches: 3. Germline V gene sequence: CDR1 MRHNA, CDR2 SNTAGT. This CDR3 has 15 amino acids. The CDR3 nucleotides are TGTGCCAGCAGTGACTCGATTAGCGGGAACAATGAGCAGTTCTTC. It encodes CASSDSISGNNEQFF.

The J gene is TRBJ2-7, the V gene TRBV2, with TRBD1 identical over 10 bases. In germline, CDR1 is SNHLY, CDR2 FYNNEI. The length of the CDR3 is 15 residues. V shed 3 bases, J shed 5 bases, and the junction held 7 bases outside the gene matches. The CDR3 region has the DNA TGTGCCAGCAGTGAGATTCGGACAGGGGGGCACGAGCAGTACTTC. It codes for CASSEIRTGGHEQYF.

This chain links TRBV6-6 with TRBJ1-1, with D possibly being TRBD1 (6 bases). With 2 bases removed from V and 8 bases from J, the gap between germline ends came to 15 bases. CDR1 and CDR2 from the germline V gene are MNHNY and SVGAGI (reference sequence). The CDR3 is 14 residues long. CDR3 region: CASSYTASGTEAFF. DNA for the CDR3: TGTGCCAGCAGTTACACAGCTTCCGGGACAGAAGCTTTCTTT.

The chain has TRBV6-5 and TRBJ1-5, with TRBD1 as a possible D gene (5 bases). The CDR3 has 15 amino acids. Germline lookup yields CDR1 MNHEY and CDR2 SVGAGI. V was shortened by 5 bases and J by 0 bases, with 11 bases between the two germline ends. Here the CDR3 reads CASSLTAYSNQPQHF. The CDR3 DNA sequence: TGTGCCAGCAGTCTGACAGCCTATAGCAATCAGCCCCAGCATTTT.

The V and J genes are TRBV5-1 and TRBJ2-4; 7 positions match TRBD2. CDR1 and CDR2 (germline): SGHRS, YFSETQ. The junction had 8 bases not matched to a gene; V was cut back by 4 bases and J by 1 base. This CDR3 comprises 16 residues. CDR3 DNA sequence: TGCGCCAGCAGCCTGGGCGGGAGTAGTGCCAAAAACATTCAGTACTTC. It translates to CASSLGGSSAKNIQYF.